The entry that follows covers one T cell receptor (beta chain) sequence. Its binding antigen is unknown. No clone much larger than this one lies a single base away; base qualities are absent. The data were taken from a study of CD8 T cells in Susac syndrome (dated by TCRdb to the late 2010s). At the level of the whole study: The study used repertoire sequencing to test whether antigen drove CD8+ T cell activation and differentiation in Susac syndrome. On the study overall, not on this receptor specifically: The number of individuals in the TCR sequencing and HLA analysis was recognized as being relatively small.

Peripheral blood CD8+ and CD4+ T cells from healthy donors, Susac syndrome patients and multiple sclerosis patients were profiled by high-throughput TCR beta sequencing. Healthy donors were age- and sex-matched controls. Bulk CD8+ and CD4+ T cells were purified by magnetic negative isolation, whereas CD8+ TEMRA cells were enriched by FACS. Blood was collected in EDTA tubes and processed within 24 hours, with PBMCs isolated through density gradient centrifugation. PBMCs destined for TCR sequencing were cryopreserved in liquid nitrogen and later thawed in a 37 °C water bath. A purity of at least 90% was achieved for sorted or isolated CD4+, CD8+ and CD8+ TEMRA cells. At the junction V is shortened by 0 bases and J by 4 bases, with 13 bases in between. In the germline V gene, CDR1 corresponds to SGHTS and CDR2 to YDEGEE. Reading from cysteine to phenylalanine, the CDR3 counts 16 amino acids. The entry retains the CDR3 DNA only, 48 bases that are in frame from base 1.

RNA was extracted using the RNeasy kit, and about 0.5 to 1 microgram was reverse transcribed with random hexamers. TCR beta CDR3 regions were amplified with the immunoSEQ multiplex PCR assay covering 54 Vbeta and 13 Jbeta segments. PCR amplification bias was corrected using a synthetic template baseline for primer optimization and computational correction. Per the original workflow: Reads were assigned to V, D and J genes according to IMGT and analyzed in immunoSEQ Analyzer, with only productive sequences retained. Clonality was calculated as one minus the Shannon entropy normalized by log2 of the number of productive unique sequences. For each patient and control, public and private clones were evaluated within the 100 most prevalent clones. Clones were defined as Susac-specific if absent from the healthy and MS cohorts, from around 1,000 published viral clones and from other ImmuneACCESS disease sequences. TCRdb cleaned the public reads at Q25 with fastp, built clones with MiXCR and kept in-frame beta chains. CDR3 protein duplicates are merged, each entry listing the most common genes and DNA. What appears here as the V and J calls and clone size reflects TCRdb's work, not the paper's. This sample holds some 160,000 distinct CDR3 sequences; just over 90% were observed only once. Around 0.08% of the sample goes to the ten largest clones.

This sequence originates from a human donor in good health. This sequence uses TRBV5-8 and TRBJ2-2; matching of 6 bases hints at TRBD1 as the D gene. Sequenced sample: CD4+ T cells from PBMCs. For the CDR3, the sequence is CASSLGRDTLTGELFF. DNA sequence: TGTGCCAGCAGCTTGGGCCGGGACACCCTCACCGGGGAGCTGTTTTTT. The reference TRBV5-8 and TRBJ2-2 proteins fill in what lies around the CDR3, so the full variable domain reads EAGVTQSPTHLIKTRGQQATLRCSPISGHTSVYWYQQALGLGLQFLLWYDEGEERNRGNFPPRFSGRQFPNYSSELNVNALELEDSALYLCASSLGRDTLTGELFFGEGSRLTVL.